A selection of T cell receptor beta chains follows, all from one sample in a study of CD8+ T cells in alopecia areata. The data were produced by immunoSEQ multiplex PCR, yet TCRdb's version contains in-frame clones alone and is incomplete. The data hold 200,000 to 250,000 clones, with around 65% observed a single time. The sequencing used CD4+ T cells sorted from blood, collected at week 44, from a patient treated with tofacitinib. The receptors come from a human donor with alopecia areata. CDR3s include the opening cysteine and the closing phenylalanine or tryptophan. D genes are given only for firm matches. Size tells how often a clone was seen (once, few, many) or the class of an expanded clone, and some rows leave it out.

TRBJ1-6 | TRBV29-1 | - | - | CSEALNSPLHF | TGCAGCGAGGCTCTAAATTCACCCCTCCACTTT
TRBJ1-5 | TRBV30 | - | - | CAWSSKVSNQPQHF | TGTGCCTGGAGTTCGAAGGTTAGCAATCAGCCCCAGCATTTT
TRBJ2-1 | TRBV5-6 | - | once | CASETSGASSYNEQFF | TGTGCCAGCGAGACTTCGGGGGCCAGCTCCTACAATGAGCAGTTCTTC
TRBJ2-7 | TRBV4-3 | TRBD1 | - | CASSQYRQGAYEQYF | TGCGCCAGCAGCCAGTATCGTCAGGGGGCCTACGAGCAGTACTTC
TRBJ1-2 | TRBV30 | - | - | CAWSPPGVYYGYTF | TGTGCCTGGAGTCCCCCCGGGGTCTACTATGGCTACACCTTC
TRBJ2-3 | TRBV9 | - | - | CASSVEASLVRDTQYF | TGTGCCAGCAGCGTAGAGGCTAGCCTGGTGAGAGATACGCAGTATTTT
TRBJ2-7 | TRBV4-1 | TRBD1 | - | CASSPTISRTGLTYEQYF | TGCGCCAGCAGCCCCACAATCTCCCGGACAGGGCTAACCTACGAGCAGTACTTC
TRBJ2-3 | TRBV6-6 | - | - | CASSYRFEPTDTQYF | TGTGCCAGCAGTTACCGTTTTGAACCCACAGATACGCAGTATTTT
TRBJ1-4 | TRBV4-3 | - | - | CASSQEVGSGFMEKLFF | TGCGCCAGCAGCCAAGAAGTTGGGTCCGGGTTTATGGAAAAACTGTTTTTT
TRBJ1-1 | TRBV7-9 | - | - | CASSLDRNTEAFF | TGTGCCAGCAGCTTAGACAGGAACACTGAAGCTTTCTTT